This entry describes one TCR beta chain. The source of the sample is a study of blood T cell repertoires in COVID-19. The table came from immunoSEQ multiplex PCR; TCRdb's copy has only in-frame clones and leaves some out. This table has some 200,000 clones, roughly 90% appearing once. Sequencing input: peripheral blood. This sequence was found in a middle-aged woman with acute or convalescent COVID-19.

In DNA, the CDR3 is TGCGCCAGCAGCCCCGTGGCAGGGGGTGGCTCTGAAGCTTTCTTT. Translating gives CASSPVAGGGSEAFF. This chain connects TRBV5-1 to TRBJ1-1, with 7 bases identical to TRBD1. The germline V gene encodes CDR1 SGHRS and CDR2 YFSETQ. V was pared by 4 bases and J by 6 bases, with 12 bases of the junction left unmatched. This CDR3 is 15 amino acids long.